The 32 T cell receptor beta chains given below trace back to one sample, sequenced in a study of T cell repertoires in cytomegalovirus infection (dated by TCRdb to the late 2010s). Reads for this sample came from an Illumina HiSeq 1500. TCRdb applied fastp at Q25 and MiXCR to the public reads, then kept only in-frame beta chains. Rows with one shared CDR3 protein collapse into an entry with the most common genes and DNA. Across this sample there are about 140,000 distinct CDR3 sequences, with under 8% seen only once. In total, the top ten clones hold about a sixth of the sample. Material: PBMCs. These receptors were collected from a human donor in good health (CMV status not recorded). Some clones in this sample may be carry-over from other donors' samples.

This clonotype has just a few counts. This chain uses TRBV7-2 with TRBJ2-7; D gene unclear. The CDR3 spans 11 residues. Germline V gives CDR1 SGHTA, CDR2 FQGNSA. Trimming cost V 1 base and J 6 bases, with 4 bases left between them. The CDR3 loop reads CASSLVSEQYF. DNA of the CDR3: TGTGCCAGCAGCTTAGTCTCCGAGCAGTACTTC.

Many counts were recorded for this clonotype. The rearrangement uses TRBV7-9 and TRBJ1-1; D not resolved. The CDR3 contains 12 residues. Germline V gives CDR1 SEHNR, CDR2 FQNEAQ (reference sequence). V gave up 5 bases and J gave up 2 bases, with 6 bases separating them. CDR3 DNA: TGTGCCAGCAGCCATAGTAACACTGAAGCTTTCTTT. Protein sequence: CASSHSNTEAFF.

This rearrangement joins TRBV6-5 to TRBJ2-7, with 7 bases identical to TRBD1. V shed 6 bases and J 0 bases; nucleotides not matched to a gene: 8. CDR1 is MNHEY and CDR2 is SVGAGI in the germline V gene. The length of the CDR3 is 15 residues. CDR3 protein: CASSQGDSISYEQYF. CDR3 nucleotide sequence: TGTGCCAGCAGCCAGGGGGATTCGATCTCCTACGAGCAGTACTTC.

This clonotype was observed a few times. V is TRBV7-9 and J is TRBJ1-5; 7 bases are a match to TRBD1. Trimming cost V 5 bases and J 5 bases; bases outside gene matches: 6. Germline loops: CDR1 SEHNR, CDR2 FQNEAQ (reference sequence). CDR3 length: 14 amino acids. The CDR3 DNA reads TGTGCCAGCAGCCGAGACAGGGCTGATCAGCCCCAGCATTTT. Its translation: CASSRDRADQPQHF.

The chain joins TRBV29-1 to TRBJ2-1; TRBD2 aligns across 8 bases. The CDR3 sequence is 14 residues long. Trimming at V came to 3 bases and at J to 3 bases, leaving 4 bases not matched to a gene. CDR1 and CDR2 (germline): SQVTM, ANQGSEA. CDR3 sequence (DNA): TGCAGCGTTGATCCCAGCGGGGGCTACAATGAGCAGTTCTTC. Residues: CSVDPSGGYNEQFF.

This clonotype was detected many times. The chain is built from TRBV6-2 or TRBV6-3 and TRBJ2-7; no clear D gene. V was trimmed by 2 bases and J by 2 bases, leaving 4 bases between them. CDR1 and CDR2 (germline): MNHEY, SVGEGT. The CDR3 consists of 12 residues. The CDR3 loop is CASSYDTYEQYF. The CDR3 DNA reads as TGTGCCAGCAGTTACGACACCTACGAGCAGTACTTC.

This clonotype was seen at least ten times. V gene TRBV28 combines with J gene TRBJ1-1; maybe TRBD1 (6 bases). The CDR3 length is 17 residues. Trimming took off 3 bases at V and 10 bases at J, with 27 bases between the two ends. The germline V gene has CDR1 MDHEN and CDR2 SYDVKM. CDR3 bases: TGTGCCAGCAGTTTGTTCATTTTGCAGGGGCGCGGGGGGACAGCTTTCTTT. This sequence encodes CASSLFILQGRGGTAFF.

In its sample, this clonotype was seen many times. The chain carries TRBV7-8 and TRBJ2-7; 7 nucleotides match TRBD1. J was trimmed by 3 bases and V by 4 bases; bases with no gene match: 12. Germline V CDR1 and CDR2: SGHVS, FQNEAQ. The CDR3 loop spans 16 amino acids. The CDR3 spells CASSSSWGTAFYEQYF. As DNA, the CDR3 is TGTGCCAGCAGCTCAAGTTGGGGGACAGCGTTCTACGAGCAGTACTTC.

The sample holds a few counts of this clonotype. The chain combines TRBV7-2 with TRBJ2-3; 8 nucleotides match TRBD2. V lost 3 bases to trimming and J lost 2 bases; unmatched junction nucleotides: 7. Germline V gives CDR1 SGHTA, CDR2 FQGNSA. The CDR3 totals 16 residues. Written as DNA, the CDR3 is TGTGCCAGCAGCTTCAGCGGGGGCCGCAACACAGATACGCAGTATTTT. As protein: CASSFSGGRNTDTQYF.

The rearrangement joins TRBV5-1 to TRBJ2-5; 7 bases align to TRBD2. Trimming took 4 bases from V and 1 from J; bases not matched to a gene: 10. Per the germline V gene, CDR1 is SGHRS and CDR2 is YFSETQ. CDR3 length: 16 amino acids. CDR3 in amino acids: CASSPLGGGAQETQYF. As DNA, the CDR3 is TGCGCCAGCAGCCCCCTGGGGGGGGGAGCCCAAGAGACCCAGTACTTC.

This clonotype has a count of ten or more. CDR3 nucleotide sequence: TGTGCCAGCAGCTTAGTTCCTAGCGGGGGGGCTGGTGAGCAGTTCTTC. Translating it yields CASSLVPSGGAGEQFF. This chain uses TRBV7-2 with TRBJ2-1; TRBD2 aligns across 12 bases. This CDR3 comprises 16 residues. Germline trimming cut 1 base from V and 9 bases from J; bases unmatched to any gene: 7. Germline loops: CDR1 SGHTA, CDR2 FQGNSA.

Many counts were recorded for this clonotype. The chain has TRBV28 and TRBJ2-5; D unclear. Trimming pared 8 bases from V and 1 base from J, leaving 11 bases between. This CDR3 is 13 amino acids long. In germline, CDR1 is MDHEN, CDR2 SYDVKM. The chain's CDR3 is CASRSQFQETQYF. CDR3 sequence (DNA): TGTGCCAGCCGTTCCCAGTTCCAAGAGACCCAGTACTTC.

This clonotype was recorded at least ten times. The rearrangement links TRBV7-2 to TRBJ2-2, with TRBD1 matching over 7 bases. This CDR3 has 14 amino acids. The germline CDR1 and CDR2 sequences are SGHTA and FQGNSA. The V gene end was trimmed by 4 bases and the J gene end by 8 bases; junction bases not matched to a gene: 7. The CDR3 DNA follows: TGTGCCAGCAGCTCAACGACGGGACAGGGGGAGCTGTTTTTT. Its translation: CASSSTTGQGELFF.

This clonotype was seen at least ten times. The chain links TRBV20-1 to TRBJ1-5; 9 bases align to TRBD1. The CDR3 extends over 14 amino acids. With 5 bases clipped from V and 6 bases from J, the junction kept 8 bases outside the gene matches. The germline V gene has CDR1 DFQATT and CDR2 SNEGSKA (reference sequence). The CDR3 loop reads CSAHGQGLTQPQHF. The CDR3 DNA sequence: TGCAGTGCTCACGGACAGGGGTTGACTCAGCCCCAGCATTTT.

The chain carries TRBV6-2 or TRBV6-3 and TRBJ2-7; TRBD2 matches 8 bases. J was trimmed by 3 bases and V by 5 bases; bases with no gene match: 6. The CDR3 is 14 residues long. Germline-derived CDR1 and CDR2 are MNHEY and SVGEGT. DNA for the CDR3: TGTGCCAGCAGTACATCGGGGGGGAACTACGAGCAGTACTTC. This encodes CASSTSGGNYEQYF.

This clonotype was detected ten times or more. V and J are TRBV20-1 and TRBJ2-7; maybe TRBD2 (6 bases). The CDR3 totals 15 residues. V was shortened by 0 bases and J by 7 bases, with 19 bases between the two germline ends. The V gene's germline CDR1 is DFQATT and CDR2 SNEGSKA (reference sequence). This CDR3 reads CSARDFSAGKGEQYF. The DNA of the CDR3 is TGCAGTGCTAGAGATTTTTCCGCGGGGAAAGGGGAGCAGTACTTC.

The chain links TRBV29-1 to TRBJ1-1, with a tentative D call TRBD1 (5 bases). Looked up from germline, CDR1 is SQVTM and CDR2 is ANQGSEA. This CDR3 region has 13 residues. Trimming took 7 bases from V and 1 from J, leaving 13 bases between them. The DNA for the CDR3 is TGCAGCGCCTCCGGGGGGTGGAACACTGAAGCTTTCTTT. Protein sequence: CSASGGWNTEAFF.

This clonotype has ten or more counts. V and J are TRBV5-6 and TRBJ2-5; possibly TRBD1 for D (6 bases). Trimming took 5 bases from V and 5 from J, leaving 16 bases between them. CDR3 length: 14 residues. CDR1 and CDR2 (germline): SGHDT, YYEEEE. Here the CDR3 reads CASRLGWGQETQYF. The CDR3 nucleotides read TGTGCCAGCAGGCTGGGGTGGGGGCAGGAGACCCAGTACTTC.

This clonotype has a single count. The chain combines TRBV28 with TRBJ1-1; the D is unclear. CDR3 length: 14 amino acids. Germline V gives CDR1 MDHEN, CDR2 SYDVKM. V shed 6 bases and J shed 2 bases, with 13 bases lying between them. The CDR3 DNA sequence: TGTGCCAGCAGCAAATTAGACGGCAACACTGAAGCTTTCTTT. Translation gives CASSKLDGNTEAFF.

The chain couples TRBV11-2 to TRBJ1-2; D ambiguous. With 5 bases removed from V and 4 bases from J, the gap between germline ends came to 17 bases. CDR3 length: 15 residues. The germline V gene encodes CDR1 SGHAT and CDR2 FQNNGV. CDR3 in DNA: TGTGCCAGCAGCCCGTCCGTAATGAGTATCTATGGCTACACCTTC. It encodes CASSPSVMSIYGYTF.

Ten or more counts support this clonotype. The chain carries TRBV7-6 and TRBJ2-1; 10 bases match TRBD2. V shed 5 bases and J 0 bases; nucleotides not matched to a gene: 13. This CDR3 is built from 19 residues. Per germline, CDR1 SGHVS and CDR2 FNYEAQ. CDR3 in amino acids: CASSREGLAALSSYNEQFF. The DNA for the CDR3 is TGTGCCAGCAGCAGAGAAGGACTAGCGGCCCTTAGCTCCTACAATGAGCAGTTCTTC.

The sample holds many counts of this clonotype. This rearrangement joins TRBV19 to TRBJ2-7; TRBD1 matches at 7 bases. The CDR3 consists of 15 residues. In germline, CDR1 is LNHDA, CDR2 SQIVND (reference sequence). The junction had 3 bases not matched to a gene; V was cut back by 0 bases and J by 1 base. CDR3 residues: CASSIDGTASYEQYF. CDR3 in DNA: TGTGCCAGTAGTATAGACGGGACAGCGTCCTACGAGCAGTACTTC.

This clonotype was seen repeatedly, ten times or more. The V call is TRBV7-9, the J call TRBJ2-5; D unresolved. From germline, CDR1 is SEHNR and CDR2 FQNEAQ (reference sequence). Between the trimmed V and J ends, which lost 0 bases and 5 bases, there was a span of 7 bases. The length of the CDR3 is 13 residues. CDR3 DNA: TGTGCCAGCAGCTTAGCGGTTCCGGAGACCCAGTACTTC. Protein product: CASSLAVPETQYF.

The sample holds many counts of this clonotype. This chain connects TRBV7-2 to TRBJ2-7; maybe TRBD1 (6 bases). V lost 5 bases, J lost 4 bases, and 12 bases lay in between. CDR1 and CDR2 (germline): SGHTA, FQGNSA. This CDR3 is 13 amino acids long. The chain's CDR3 is CASSRQRGYEQYF. The CDR3, as DNA: TGTGCCAGCAGCCGTCAAAGGGGGTACGAGCAGTACTTC.

This clonotype came up many times. The rearrangement uses TRBV28 and TRBJ1-4; D possibly corresponds to TRBD1 (6 bases). CDR1 is MDHEN and CDR2 is SYDVKM in the germline V gene. The V gene lost 8 bases and the J gene lost 5 bases, with 12 bases spanning the gap. This CDR3 comprises 13 residues. The CDR3 reads CASEGQTNEKLFF. The CDR3 region has the DNA TGTGCCAGCGAGGGACAAACAAATGAAAAACTGTTTTTT.

This clonotype was picked up many times. V gene TRBV7-2 combines with J gene TRBJ2-5; D tentatively fits TRBD1 or TRBD2 (6 bases each). Germline CDR1 reads SGHTA; CDR2 reads FQGNSA. V lost 4 bases and J 1 base, leaving 10 bases between the germline ends. The CDR3 is 14 residues long. The CDR3 loop reads CASSWGASQETQYF. In nucleotides, the CDR3 is TGTGCCAGCAGCTGGGGGGCTAGCCAAGAGACCCAGTACTTC. The full variable domain, its missing parts supplied by reference TRBV7-2 and TRBJ2-5, is GAGVSQSPSNKVTEKGKDVELRCDPISGHTALYWYRQSLGQGLEFLIYFQGNSAPDKSGLPSDRFSAERTGGSVSTLTIQRTQQEDSAVYLCASSWGASQETQYFGPGTRLLVL.

In this sample, this clonotype turned up many times. The chain combines TRBV11-2 with TRBJ2-7; a weak D match, TRBD1 (6 bases). Germline CDR1 reads SGHAT; CDR2 reads FQNNGV. The CDR3 runs 16 residues. The V end lost 7 bases, the J end lost 1 base, and 20 bases lay between the germline ends. The CDR3 coding sequence is TGTGCCAGCACAGGACAACCCCAGAGGGGGTCCTACGAGCAGTACTTC. Translation gives CASTGQPQRGSYEQYF.

This clonotype has a count of ten or more. The J gene is TRBJ2-3, the V gene TRBV2, with D tentatively TRBD2 (5 bases). Germline-derived CDR1 and CDR2 are SNHLY and FYNNEI. This CDR3 comprises 15 residues. Trimming left V 1 base short and J 2 bases short, with 10 bases between. CDR3 loop: CASSEGGIHTDTQYF. DNA of the CDR3: TGTGCCAGCAGTGAAGGAGGGATCCACACAGATACGCAGTATTTT.

This clonotype was counted at least ten times. This chain uses TRBV7-8 with TRBJ2-7; no definite D call. The germline V and J ends were trimmed by 5 bases and 0 bases, with 11 bases remaining between them. This CDR3 comprises 14 residues. Germline loops: CDR1 SGHVS, CDR2 FQNEAQ. The DNA for the CDR3 is TGTGCCAGCAGCAGAGTTAGGTCCTCCTACGAGCAGTACTTC. It encodes CASSRVRSSYEQYF. Variable domain in full (rest from reference TRBV7-8 and TRBJ2-7): GAGVSQSPRYKVAKRGQDVALRCDPISGHVSLFWYQQALGQGPEFLTYFQNEAQLDKSGLPSDRFFAERPEGSVSTLKIQRTQQEDSAVYLCASSRVRSSYEQYFGPGTRLTVT.

This clonotype has ten or more counts. The V call is TRBV5-5, the J call TRBJ2-7, with no clear D. This CDR3 contains 13 residues. Germline-derived CDR1 and CDR2 are SGHKS and YYEKEE (reference sequence). V lost 4 bases and J 2 bases, leaving 10 bases between the germline ends. The CDR3 DNA reads as TGTGCCAGCAGCCCCTCTCCGCCCTACGAGCAGTACTTC. Its protein product is CASSPSPPYEQYF.

This clonotype occurred many times. The V and J genes are TRBV7-3 and TRBJ2-5; no firm D call. The length of the CDR3 is 13 residues. The germline gives CDR1 SGHTA, CDR2 FQGTGA. Trimming removed 2 bases from V and 5 bases from J, with 9 bases in between. CDR3 sequence: CASSLVPLETQYF. For the CDR3, the DNA is TGTGCCAGCAGCTTAGTCCCTCTTGAGACCCAGTACTTC.

Ten or more counts support this clonotype. The chain combines TRBV12-3 or TRBV12-4 with TRBJ1-2, with 7 nucleotides matching TRBD1. The CDR3 is made up of 13 amino acids. With V trimmed by 6 bases and J by 12 bases, 13 bases remained unmatched. CDR3: CASSSLGQWINTF. CDR3 coding DNA: TGTGCCAGCAGCTCTCTGGGACAGTGGATAAACACCTTC.